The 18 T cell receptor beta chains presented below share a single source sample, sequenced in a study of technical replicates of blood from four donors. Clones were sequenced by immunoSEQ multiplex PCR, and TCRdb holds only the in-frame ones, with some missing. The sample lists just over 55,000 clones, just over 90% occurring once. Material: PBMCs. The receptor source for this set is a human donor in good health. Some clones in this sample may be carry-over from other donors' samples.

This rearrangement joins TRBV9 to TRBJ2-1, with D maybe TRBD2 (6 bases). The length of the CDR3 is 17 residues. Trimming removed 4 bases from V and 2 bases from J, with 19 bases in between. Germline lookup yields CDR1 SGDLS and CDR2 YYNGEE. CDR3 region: CASSKSPRREPYNEQFF. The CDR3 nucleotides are TGTGCCAGCAGCAAATCGCCCAGGCGGGAACCCTACAATGAGCAGTTCTTC. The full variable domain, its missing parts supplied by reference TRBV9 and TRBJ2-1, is DSGVTQTPKHLITATGQRVTLRCSPRSGDLSVYWYQQSLDQGLQFLIQYYNGEERAKGNILERFSAQQFPDLHSELNLSSLELGDSALYFCASSKSPRREPYNEQFFGPGTRLTVL.

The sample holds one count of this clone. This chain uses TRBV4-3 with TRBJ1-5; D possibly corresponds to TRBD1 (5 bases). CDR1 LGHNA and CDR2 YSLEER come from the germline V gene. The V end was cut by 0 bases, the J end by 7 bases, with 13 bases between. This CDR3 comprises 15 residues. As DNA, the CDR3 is TGCGCCAGCAGCCAAGATACCCGGAGGGGCCAGCCCCAGCATTTT. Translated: CASSQDTRRGQPQHF.

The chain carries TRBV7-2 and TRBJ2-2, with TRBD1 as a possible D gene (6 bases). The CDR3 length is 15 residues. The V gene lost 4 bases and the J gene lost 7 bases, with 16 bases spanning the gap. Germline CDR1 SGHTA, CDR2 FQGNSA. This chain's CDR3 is CASSSPRTVLGELFF. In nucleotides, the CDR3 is TGTGCCAGCAGCTCCCCCCGGACAGTACTCGGGGAGCTGTTTTTT.

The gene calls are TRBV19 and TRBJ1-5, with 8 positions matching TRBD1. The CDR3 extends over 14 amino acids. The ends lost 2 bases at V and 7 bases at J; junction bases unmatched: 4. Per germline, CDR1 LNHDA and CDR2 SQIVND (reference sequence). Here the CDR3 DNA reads TGTGCCAGTAGTATAACGACAGGGGACCAGCCCCAGCATTTT. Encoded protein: CASSITTGDQPQHF. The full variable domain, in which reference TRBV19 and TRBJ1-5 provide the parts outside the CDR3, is DGGITQSPKYLFRKEGQNVTLSCEQNLNHDAMYWYRQDPGQGLRLIYYSQIVNDFQKGDIAEGYSVSREKKESFPLTVTSAQKNPTAFYLCASSITTGDQPQHFGDGTRLSIL.

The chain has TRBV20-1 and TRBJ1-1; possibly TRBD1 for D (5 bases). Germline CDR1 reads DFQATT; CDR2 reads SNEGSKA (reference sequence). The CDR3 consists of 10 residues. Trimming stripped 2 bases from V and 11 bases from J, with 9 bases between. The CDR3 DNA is TGCAGTGCTAGACTCCCAGGGGCTTTCTTT. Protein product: CSARLPGAFF.

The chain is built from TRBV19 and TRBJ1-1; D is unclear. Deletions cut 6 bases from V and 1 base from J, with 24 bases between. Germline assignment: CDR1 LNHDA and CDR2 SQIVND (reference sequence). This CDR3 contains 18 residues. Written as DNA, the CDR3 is TGTGCCAGTAGCCCCACTCGGGGAGCAAGGACTTCGAACACTGAAGCTTTCTTT. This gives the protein CASSPTRGARTSNTEAFF.

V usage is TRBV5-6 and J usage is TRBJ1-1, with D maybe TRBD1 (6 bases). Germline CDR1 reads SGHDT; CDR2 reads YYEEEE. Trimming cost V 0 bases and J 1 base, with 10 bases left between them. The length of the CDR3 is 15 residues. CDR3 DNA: TGTGCCAGCAGCTTGGTAGGACAGCCGAACACTGAAGCTTTCTTT. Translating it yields CASSLVGQPNTEAFF. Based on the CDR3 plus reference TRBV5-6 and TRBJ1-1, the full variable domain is DAGVTQSPTHLIKTRGQQVTLRCSPKSGHDTVSWYQQALGQGPQFIFQYYEEEERQRGNFPDRFSGHQFPNYSSELNVNALLLGDSALYLCASSLVGQPNTEAFFGQGTRLTVV.

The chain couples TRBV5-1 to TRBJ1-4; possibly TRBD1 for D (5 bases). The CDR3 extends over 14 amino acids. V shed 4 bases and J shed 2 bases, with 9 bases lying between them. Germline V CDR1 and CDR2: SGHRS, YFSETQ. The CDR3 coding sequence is TGCGCCAGCAGCGTCGACAGCACTAATGAAAAACTGTTTTTT. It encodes CASSVDSTNEKLFF.

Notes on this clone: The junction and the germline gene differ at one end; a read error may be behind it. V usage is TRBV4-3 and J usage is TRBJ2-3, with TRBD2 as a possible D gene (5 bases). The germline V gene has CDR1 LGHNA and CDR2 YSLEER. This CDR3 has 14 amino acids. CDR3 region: CASSQALDSLTRDF. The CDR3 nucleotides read TGCGCCAGCAGCCAAGCTTTGGACTCTCTCACACGGGATTTT.

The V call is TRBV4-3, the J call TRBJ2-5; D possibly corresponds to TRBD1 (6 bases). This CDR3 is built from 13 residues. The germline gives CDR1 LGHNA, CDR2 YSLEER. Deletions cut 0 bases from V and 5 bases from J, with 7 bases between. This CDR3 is CASSQDRGETQYF. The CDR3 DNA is TGCGCCAGCAGCCAAGACAGGGGCGAGACCCAGTACTTC.

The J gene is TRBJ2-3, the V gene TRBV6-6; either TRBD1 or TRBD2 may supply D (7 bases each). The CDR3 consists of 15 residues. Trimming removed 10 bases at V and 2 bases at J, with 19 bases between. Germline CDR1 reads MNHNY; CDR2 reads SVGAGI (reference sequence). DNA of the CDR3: TGTGCCACCAGGGGGAGGGAGAGAATCACAGATACGCAGTATTTT. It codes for CATRGRERITDTQYF.

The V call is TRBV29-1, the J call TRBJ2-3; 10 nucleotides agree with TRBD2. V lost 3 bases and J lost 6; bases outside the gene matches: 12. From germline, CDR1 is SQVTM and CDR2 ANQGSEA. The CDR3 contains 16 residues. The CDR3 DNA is TGCAGCGTTGAGACCAGGACTAGCGGACATTTGGATACGCAGTATTTT. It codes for CSVETRTSGHLDTQYF.

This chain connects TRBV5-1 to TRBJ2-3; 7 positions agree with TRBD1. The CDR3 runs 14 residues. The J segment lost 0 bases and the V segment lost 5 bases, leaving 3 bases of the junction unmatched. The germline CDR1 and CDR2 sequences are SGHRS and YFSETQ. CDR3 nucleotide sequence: TGCGCCAGCAGGAGGACAGGCAGCACAGATACGCAGTATTTT. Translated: CASRRTGSTDTQYF. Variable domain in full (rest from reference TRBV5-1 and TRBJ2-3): KAGVTQTPRYLIKTRGQQVTLSCSPISGHRSVSWYQQTPGQGLQFLFEYFSETQRNKGNFPGRFSGRQFSNSRSEMNVSTLELGDSALYLCASRRTGSTDTQYFGPGTRLTVL.

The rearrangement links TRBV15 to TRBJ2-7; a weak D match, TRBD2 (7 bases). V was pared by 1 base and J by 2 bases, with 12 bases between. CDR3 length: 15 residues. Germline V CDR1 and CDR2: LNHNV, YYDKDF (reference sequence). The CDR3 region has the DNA TGTGCCACCAGCAGAGGAGGGGGGGGGACCTACGAGCAGTACTTC. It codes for CATSRGGGGTYEQYF. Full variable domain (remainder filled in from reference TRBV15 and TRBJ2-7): DAMVIQNPRYQVTQFGKPVTLSCSQTLNHNVMYWYQQKSSQAPKLLFHYYDKDFNNEADTPDNFQSRRPNTSFCFLDIRSPGLGDTAMYLCATSRGGGGTYEQYFGPGTRLTVT.

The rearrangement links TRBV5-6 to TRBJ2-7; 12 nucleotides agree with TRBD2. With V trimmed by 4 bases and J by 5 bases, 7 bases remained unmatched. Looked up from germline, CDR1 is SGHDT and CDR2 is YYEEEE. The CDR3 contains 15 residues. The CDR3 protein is CASSRLAGELHEQYF. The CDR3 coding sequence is TGTGCCAGCAGCCGACTAGCGGGAGAGCTTCACGAGCAGTACTTC.

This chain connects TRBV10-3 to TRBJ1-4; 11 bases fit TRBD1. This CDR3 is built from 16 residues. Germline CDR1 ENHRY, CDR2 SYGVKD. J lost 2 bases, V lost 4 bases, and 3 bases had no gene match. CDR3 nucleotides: TGTGCCATCAGTGTGGACAGGGGGCCTACTAATGAAAAACTGTTTTTT. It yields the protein CAISVDRGPTNEKLFF.

CDR3 nucleotide sequence: TGTGCCAGCAGCTTGTTCAGGGGGCAAGACGGGGAGCTGTTTTTT. Protein: CASSLFRGQDGELFF. J is TRBJ2-2 and V is TRBV5-6, with 8 nucleotides matching TRBD1. CDR3 length: 15 amino acids. The germline V gene has CDR1 SGHDT and CDR2 YYEEEE. The junction had 6 bases not matched to a gene; V was cut back by 1 base and J by 7 bases. Using reference TRBV5-6 and TRBJ2-2 for the parts outside the CDR3, the full variable domain is DAGVTQSPTHLIKTRGQQVTLRCSPKSGHDTVSWYQQALGQGPQFIFQYYEEEERQRGNFPDRFSGHQFPNYSSELNVNALLLGDSALYLCASSLFRGQDGELFFGEGSRLTVL.

The DNA for the CDR3 is TGTGCCTGGAGTGTACGGGGACTAGCGGGCGGGGAGCTGTTTTTT. It codes for CAWSVRGLAGGELFF. This rearrangement joins TRBV30 to TRBJ2-2, with TRBD2 matching over 12 bases. The CDR3 runs 15 residues. J gave up 7 bases and V 0 bases, and 3 bases lay outside the gene matches. Germline loops: CDR1 GTSNPN, CDR2 SVGIG (reference sequence).